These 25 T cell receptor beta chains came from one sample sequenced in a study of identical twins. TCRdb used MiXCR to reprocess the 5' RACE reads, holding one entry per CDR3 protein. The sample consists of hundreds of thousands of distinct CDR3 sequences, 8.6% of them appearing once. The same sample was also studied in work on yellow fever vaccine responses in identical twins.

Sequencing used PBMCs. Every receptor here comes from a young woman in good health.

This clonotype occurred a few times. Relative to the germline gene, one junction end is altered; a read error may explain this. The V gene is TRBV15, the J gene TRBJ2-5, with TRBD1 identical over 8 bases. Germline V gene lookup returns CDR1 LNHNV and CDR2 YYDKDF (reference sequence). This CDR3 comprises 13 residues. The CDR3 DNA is TGTGCCACCAGCAGACAGGGACAGGACGTTCCCTTTTGG. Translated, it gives CATSRQGQDVPFW.

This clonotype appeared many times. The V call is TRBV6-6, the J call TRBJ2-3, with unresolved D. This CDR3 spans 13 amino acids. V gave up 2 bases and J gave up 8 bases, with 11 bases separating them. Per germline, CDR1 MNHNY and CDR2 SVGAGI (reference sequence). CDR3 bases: TGTGCCAGCAGTTACGCCCCCTGGGGTACGCAGTATTTT. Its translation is CASSYAPWGTQYF.

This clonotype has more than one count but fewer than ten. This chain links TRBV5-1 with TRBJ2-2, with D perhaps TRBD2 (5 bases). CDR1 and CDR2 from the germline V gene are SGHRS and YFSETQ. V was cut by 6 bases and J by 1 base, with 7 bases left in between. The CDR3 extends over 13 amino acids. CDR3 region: CASKEVNTGELFF. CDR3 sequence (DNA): TGCGCCAGCAAGGAGGTGAACACCGGGGAGCTGTTTTTT.

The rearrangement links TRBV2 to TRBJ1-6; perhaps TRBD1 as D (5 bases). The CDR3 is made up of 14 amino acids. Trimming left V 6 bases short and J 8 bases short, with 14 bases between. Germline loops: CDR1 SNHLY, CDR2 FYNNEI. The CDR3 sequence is CASRVTEQDSPLHF. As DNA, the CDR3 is TGTGCCAGCAGAGTGACAGAACAGGATTCACCCCTCCACTTT.

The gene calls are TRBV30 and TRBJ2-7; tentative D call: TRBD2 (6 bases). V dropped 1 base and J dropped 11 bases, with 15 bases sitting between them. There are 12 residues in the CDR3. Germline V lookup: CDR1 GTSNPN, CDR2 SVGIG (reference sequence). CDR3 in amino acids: CAWSAGGRMEYF. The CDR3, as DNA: TGTGCCTGGAGTGCCGGGGGACGAATGGAGTACTTC. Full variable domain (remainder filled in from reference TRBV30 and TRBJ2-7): SQTIHQWPATLVQPVGSPLSLECTVEGTSNPNLYWYRQAAGRGLQLLFYSVGIGQISSEVPQNLSASRPQDRQFILSSKKLLLSDSGFYLCAWSAGGRMEYFGPGTRLTVT.

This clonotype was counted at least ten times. For the CDR3, the DNA is TGTGCCAGCAGTATACAGGGGATCTCCTACGAGCAGTACTTC. It encodes CASSIQGISYEQYF. The chain is built from TRBV6-2 or TRBV6-3 and TRBJ2-7; 7 nucleotides agree with TRBD1. Germline trimming cut 5 bases from V and 0 bases from J; bases unmatched to any gene: 4. The CDR3 is 14 amino acids. From germline, CDR1 is MNHEY and CDR2 SVGEGT.

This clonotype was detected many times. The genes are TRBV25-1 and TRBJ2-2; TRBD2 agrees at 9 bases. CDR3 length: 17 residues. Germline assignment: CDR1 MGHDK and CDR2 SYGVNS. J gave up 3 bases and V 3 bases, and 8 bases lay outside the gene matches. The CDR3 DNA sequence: TGTGCCAGCAGTGATGGTGCGGTAGCGGGGGACACCGGGGAGCTGTTTTTT. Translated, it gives CASSDGAVAGDTGELFF.

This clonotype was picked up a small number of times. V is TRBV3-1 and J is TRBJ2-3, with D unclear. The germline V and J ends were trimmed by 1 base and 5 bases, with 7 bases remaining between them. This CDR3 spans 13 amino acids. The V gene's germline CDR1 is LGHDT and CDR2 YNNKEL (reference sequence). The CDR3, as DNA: TGTGCCAGCAGCCAAGGCCAACAAGATACGCAGTATTTT. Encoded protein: CASSQGQQDTQYF.

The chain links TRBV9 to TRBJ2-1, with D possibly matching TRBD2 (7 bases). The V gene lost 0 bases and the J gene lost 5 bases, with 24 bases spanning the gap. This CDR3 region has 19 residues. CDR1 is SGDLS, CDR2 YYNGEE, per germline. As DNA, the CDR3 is TGTGCCAGCAGCGTAGGGGGCCATATACAGGGAGGGTCAAACAATGAGCAGTTCTTC. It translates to CASSVGGHIQGGSNNEQFF. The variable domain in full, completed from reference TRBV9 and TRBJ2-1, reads DSGVTQTPKHLITATGQRVTLRCSPRSGDLSVYWYQQSLDQGLQFLIQYYNGEERAKGNILERFSAQQFPDLHSELNLSSLELGDSALYFCASSVGGHIQGGSNNEQFFGPGTRLTVL.

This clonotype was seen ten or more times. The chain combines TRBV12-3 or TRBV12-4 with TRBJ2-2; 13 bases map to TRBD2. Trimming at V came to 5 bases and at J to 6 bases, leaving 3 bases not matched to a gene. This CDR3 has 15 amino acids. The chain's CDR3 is CASSTGLAGAGELFF. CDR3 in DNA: TGTGCCAGCAGTACCGGACTAGCGGGAGCCGGGGAGCTGTTTTTT.

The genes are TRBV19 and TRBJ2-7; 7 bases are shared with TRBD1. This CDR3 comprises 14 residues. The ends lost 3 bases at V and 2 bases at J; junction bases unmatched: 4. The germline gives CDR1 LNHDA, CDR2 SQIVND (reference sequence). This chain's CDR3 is CASSIRTGTYEQYF. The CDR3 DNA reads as TGTGCCAGTAGTATTAGGACAGGAACCTACGAGCAGTACTTC.

In nucleotides, the CDR3 is TGTGCCAGCAGTTTATATACGGGTAACCAGGACCAAGAGACCCAGTACTTC. Residues: CASSLYTGNQDQETQYF. This rearrangement joins TRBV27 to TRBJ2-5; D is ambiguous. The CDR3 is 17 residues long. V lost 1 base, J lost 0 bases, and 15 bases lay in between. CDR1 MNHEY and CDR2 SMNVEV come from the germline V gene (reference sequence).

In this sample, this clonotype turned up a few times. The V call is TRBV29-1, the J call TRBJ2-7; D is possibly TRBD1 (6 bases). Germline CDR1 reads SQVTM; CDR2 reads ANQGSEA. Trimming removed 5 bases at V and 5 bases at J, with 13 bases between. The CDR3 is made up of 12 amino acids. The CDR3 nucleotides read TGCAGCGTTCACCCGGACAGCGACGAGCAGTACTTC. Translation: CSVHPDSDEQYF.

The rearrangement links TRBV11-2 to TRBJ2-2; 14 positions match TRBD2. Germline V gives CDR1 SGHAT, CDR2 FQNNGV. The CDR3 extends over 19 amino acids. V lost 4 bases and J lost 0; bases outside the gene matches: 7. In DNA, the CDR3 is TGTGCCAGCAGCTCCGGACTAGCGGGAGGCATCGCGAACACCGGGGAGCTGTTTTTT. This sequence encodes CASSSGLAGGIANTGELFF.

As DNA, the CDR3 is TGCAGTGCTAGAGATAGTGGGGACCCTAAGCCCTACGAGCAGTACTTC. As protein: CSARDSGDPKPYEQYF. The gene calls are TRBV20-1 and TRBJ2-7; D may match TRBD1 or TRBD2 (5 bases each). This CDR3 is built from 16 residues. V lost 0 bases and J 2 bases, leaving 17 bases between the germline ends. Germline CDR1 is DFQATT and CDR2 is SNEGSKA (reference sequence).

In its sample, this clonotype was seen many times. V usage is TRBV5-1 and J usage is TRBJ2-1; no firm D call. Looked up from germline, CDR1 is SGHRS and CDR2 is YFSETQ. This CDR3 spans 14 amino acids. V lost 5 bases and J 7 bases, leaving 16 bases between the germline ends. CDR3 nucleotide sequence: TGCGCCAGCAGATTAGCCATTGTGGGGAATGAGCAGTTCTTC. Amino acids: CASRLAIVGNEQFF. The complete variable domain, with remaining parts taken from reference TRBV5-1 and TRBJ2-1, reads KAGVTQTPRYLIKTRGQQVTLSCSPISGHRSVSWYQQTPGQGLQFLFEYFSETQRNKGNFPGRFSGRQFSNSRSEMNVSTLELGDSALYLCASRLAIVGNEQFFGPGTRLTVL.

CDR3 protein: CSAAQGNGGNQPQHF. The CDR3 DNA follows: TGCAGTGCTGCTCAGGGGAACGGGGGCAATCAGCCCCAGCATTTT. This chain links TRBV20-1 with TRBJ1-5, with D tentatively TRBD1 (6 bases). Germline V gene lookup returns CDR1 DFQATT and CDR2 SNEGSKA (reference sequence). V was clipped by 5 bases and J by 2 bases, with 16 bases between them. This CDR3 region has 15 residues.

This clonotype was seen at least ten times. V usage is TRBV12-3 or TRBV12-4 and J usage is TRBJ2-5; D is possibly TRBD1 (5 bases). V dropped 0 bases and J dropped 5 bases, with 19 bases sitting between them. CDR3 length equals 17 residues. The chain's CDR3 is CASSLALSLTVRETQYF. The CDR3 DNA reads TGTGCCAGCAGTTTAGCGCTATCTCTGACAGTCCGGGAGACCCAGTACTTC.

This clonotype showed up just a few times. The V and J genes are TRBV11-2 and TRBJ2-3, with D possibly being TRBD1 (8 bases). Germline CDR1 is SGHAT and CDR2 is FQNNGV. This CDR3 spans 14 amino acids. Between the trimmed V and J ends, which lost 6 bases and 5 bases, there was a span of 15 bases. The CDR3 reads CASSGQGGGDTQYF. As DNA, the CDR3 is TGTGCCAGCAGTGGACAGGGAGGGGGAGATACGCAGTATTTT.

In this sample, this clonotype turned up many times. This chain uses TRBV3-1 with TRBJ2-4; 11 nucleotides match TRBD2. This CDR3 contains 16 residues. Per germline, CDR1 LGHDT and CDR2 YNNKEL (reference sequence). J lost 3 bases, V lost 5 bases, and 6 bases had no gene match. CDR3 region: CASSSLGLADKNIQYF. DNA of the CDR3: TGTGCCAGCAGCTCTCTGGGACTAGCGGACAAAAACATTCAGTACTTC.

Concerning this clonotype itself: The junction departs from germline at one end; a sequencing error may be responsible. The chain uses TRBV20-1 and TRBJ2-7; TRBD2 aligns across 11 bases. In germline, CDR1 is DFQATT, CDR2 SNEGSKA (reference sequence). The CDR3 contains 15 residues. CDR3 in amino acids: CCARGLAAISYEQYF. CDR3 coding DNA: TGCTGTGCTAGGGGACTAGCGGCAATCTCCTACGAGCAGTACTTC.

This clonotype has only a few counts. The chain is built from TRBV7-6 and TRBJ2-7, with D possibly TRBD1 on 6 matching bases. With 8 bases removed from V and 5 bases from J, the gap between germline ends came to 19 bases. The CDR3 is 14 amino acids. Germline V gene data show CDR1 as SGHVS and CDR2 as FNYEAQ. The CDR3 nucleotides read TGTGCCAGCTCTCCCCCGTCAGGGGTACACGAGCAGTACTTC. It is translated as CASSPPSGVHEQYF.

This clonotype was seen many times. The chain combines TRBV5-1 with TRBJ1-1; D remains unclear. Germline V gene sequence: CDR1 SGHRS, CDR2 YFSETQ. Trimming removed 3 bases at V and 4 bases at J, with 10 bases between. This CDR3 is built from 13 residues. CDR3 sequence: CASSSFLVTEAFF. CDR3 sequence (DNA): TGCGCCAGCAGCTCCTTTTTAGTCACTGAAGCTTTCTTT.

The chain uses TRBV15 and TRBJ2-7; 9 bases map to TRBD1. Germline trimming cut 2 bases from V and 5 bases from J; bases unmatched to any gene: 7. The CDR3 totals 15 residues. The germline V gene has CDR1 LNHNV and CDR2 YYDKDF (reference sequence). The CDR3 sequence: CATSRSEQGAHEQYF. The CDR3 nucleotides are TGTGCCACCAGCAGATCAGAACAGGGGGCCCACGAGCAGTACTTC.

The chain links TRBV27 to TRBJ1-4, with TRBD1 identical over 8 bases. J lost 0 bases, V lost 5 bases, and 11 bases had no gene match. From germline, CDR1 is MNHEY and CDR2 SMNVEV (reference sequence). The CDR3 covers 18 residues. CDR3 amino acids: CASSRAWGQVATNEKLFF. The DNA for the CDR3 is TGTGCCAGCAGTCGGGCTTGGGGACAGGTTGCAACTAATGAAAAACTGTTTTTT.